This is a list of T cell receptor beta chains from one sample in a study of blood T cell repertoires in COVID-19. The repertoire was sequenced with immunoSEQ multiplex PCR; TCRdb's copy has only in-frame clones and lacks some. The sample yields 95,000 to 100,000 clones, 79% seen once. Sequenced sample: peripheral blood. These receptors came from a woman older than 75 with active or convalescent COVID-19. CDR3s include the opening cysteine and the closing phenylalanine or tryptophan. The order of the fields is J gene, D gene, V gene, CDR3 protein. A D gene is named only where the DNA matches it firmly.

TRBJ2-1 | NA | TRBV19 | CASSIPGSGEQFF
TRBJ1-1 | NA | TRBV29-1 | CSAVEWPANTEAFF
TRBJ1-5 | NA | TRBV7-8 | CASSPPGRGNQPQHF
TRBJ1-2 | NA | TRBV5-4 | CASSPPGEYGYTF
TRBJ2-7 | NA | TRBV6-5 | CASSYDSLAWQYF
TRBJ2-3 | NA | TRBV28 | CASSLEGTSIGDPGGLIVDTQYF
TRBJ1-2 | NA | TRBV7-3 | CASTAKGGAPGYTF
TRBJ2-1 | NA | TRBV25-1 | CASSSTHWRNEQFF
TRBJ2-1 | TRBD2 | TRBV24-1 | CATSDQIAGHNEQFF
TRBJ2-7 | TRBD2 | TRBV7-2 | CASSWSGDEQYF
TRBJ1-5 | NA | TRBV3-1/TRBV3-2 | CASSPGVAGCNQPQHF
TRBJ2-2 | NA | TRBV11-3 | CASSLGEQANTGELFF
TRBJ2-7 | TRBD2 | TRBV27 | CASSRAGTSGSYEQYF
TRBJ1-1 | NA | TRBV19 | CASSTGTDRNTEAFF
TRBJ1-2 | NA | TRBV28 | CASSLRTFYGYTF
TRBJ2-5 | TRBD1 | TRBV29-1 | CSVVISGTGLLLETQYF
TRBJ1-1 | TRBD1 | TRBV5-6 | CASSFGQGGTEAFF
TRBJ2-5 | NA | TRBV6-5 | CASGQLQETQYF
TRBJ1-1 | NA | TRBV6-6 | CASSRSQGSTEAFF
TRBJ1-4 | TRBD1 | TRBV2 | CASSYGQGTTNEKLFF
TRBJ2-2 | TRBD2 | TRBV6-2/TRBV6-3 | CASSYGDYETGELFF
TRBJ1-2 | TRBD1 | TRBV7-2 | CASSLVGTVSYGYTF
TRBJ2-4 | NA | TRBV7-2 | CASSLTVQNIQYF
TRBJ1-5 | NA | TRBV28 | CASSPGQHNQPQHF
TRBJ2-7 | NA | TRBV12-5 | CASGLEADLTSYEQYF
TRBJ2-7 | TRBD1 | TRBV7-9 | CASSLQGQYEQYF
TRBJ2-5 | TRBD1 | TRBV5-6 | CASSTIQGARETQYF
TRBJ2-7 | NA | TRBV13 | CASSSQGPRNYEQYF
TRBJ2-5 | NA | TRBV5-4 | CASSLETGETQYF
TRBJ2-3 | NA | TRBV5-1 | CASSSGKGAGTDTQYF
TRBJ2-6 | NA | TRBV1 | CTSSLHQSGANVLTF
TRBJ1-1 | NA | TRBV5-1 | CASSLVGRSNTEAFF
TRBJ2-2 | TRBD1 | TRBV19 | CASSTGGNTGELFF
TRBJ2-1 | NA | TRBV6-1 | CASSEIGGSSNEQFF
TRBJ2-1 | TRBD2 | TRBV28 | CASKGEVRASGSQFF
TRBJ2-1 | NA | TRBV7-8 | CASSLDRDNEQFF
TRBJ1-1 | TRBD1 | TRBV9 | CASSRQGISTNTEAFF
TRBJ1-5 | NA | TRBV9 | CASSVSGGAGQPQHF
TRBJ2-7 | TRBD2 | TRBV4-2 | CASSRQGAGGGKEQYF
TRBJ2-2 | NA | TRBV7-2 | CASSLRVGELFF